These T cell receptor beta chains were read from a single sample in a study of regulatory T cells in long-lasting Graves disease. TCRdb reprocessed the multiplex PCR reads with MiXCR, giving one entry per CDR3 protein. Here the sample spans about 450,000 distinct CDR3 sequences, 16% being singletons. This sample was shared with a second study, whose subject was T cells in Graves' hyperthyroidism and ophthalmopathy.

Here the sequenced sample was peripheral blood mononuclear cells (PBMCs), taken at new diagnosis, from a patient treated with antithyroid drugs. All receptors derive from a woman younger than 45 with Graves disease. Each CDR3 is given with its conserved first and last residue. The D gene is left open where the match is weak. Some rows have no size entry. The others give once, few or many, or a class for an expanded clone.

V gene	D gene	J gene	clone size	CDR3 DNA	CDR3 protein
TRBV19	TRBD1	TRBJ1-5	few	TGTGCCAGTAGTATAGGCCGGACAGGAGATCAGCCCCAGCATTTT	CASSIGRTGDQPQHF
TRBV5-4	TRBD1	TRBJ2-2	-	TGTGCCAACAGCTCCGGACAGGGGGCCAGCACCGGGGAGCTGTTTTTT	CANSSGQGASTGELFF
TRBV20-1	TRBD2	TRBJ2-7	many	TGCAGTGCCGGGGGTAGCGGGAGTGGGTTTTACTACGAGCAGTACTTC	CSAGGSGSGFYYEQYF
TRBV4-1	TRBD1	TRBJ2-7	many	TGCGCCAGCAGCCTTATCGGGACAGGGAACGAGCAGTACTTC	CASSLIGTGNEQYF
TRBV28	-	TRBJ1-2	many	TGTGCCAGCAGTTTATCCCGTAGCTACACCTTC	CASSLSRSYTF
TRBV24-1	TRBD2	TRBJ2-1	-	TGTGCCACCAGTGATCCAGGACTAGCGGAGAACTACAATGAGCAGTTCTTC	CATSDPGLAENYNEQFF
TRBV28	-	TRBJ1-2	-	TGTGCCAGCAGTTTAACGGCGTTTGGCTACACCTTC	CASSLTAFGYTF
TRBV28	-	TRBJ2-7	few	TGTGCCAGCAGTTGGCCCGAGCAGTACTTC	CASSWPEQYF
TRBV6-1	TRBD1	TRBJ1-4	many	TGTGCCAGCAGGTCCCGGACAGGGCGAGCAGATGAAAAACTGTTTTTT	CASRSRTGRADEKLFF
TRBV19	TRBD2	TRBJ2-7	few	TGTGCCAGTAGCAGGGACTATACCTACGAGCAGTACTTC	CASSRDYTYEQYF
TRBV3-1	-	TRBJ2-6	many	TGTGCCAGCAGCCAAGATTGGGAGGATGTCAACGTCCTGACTTTC	CASSQDWEDVNVLTF
TRBV19	TRBD1	TRBJ2-7	few	TGTGCCACCGCGGCGGCAGGGGGCTACGAGCAGTACTTC	CATAAAGGYEQYF
TRBV5-1	TRBD1	TRBJ2-1	many	TGCGCCAGCACCGGACAGGGGGCAACTAGCGGTTACAATGAGCAGTTCTTC	CASTGQGATSGYNEQFF
TRBV29-1	-	TRBJ1-2	few	TGCAGCGTTGAAGAGTTGACTGCTAACTATGGCTACACCTTC	CSVEELTANYGYTF
TRBV6-2/TRBV6-3	-	TRBJ2-7	many	TGTGCCAGCAGTTACTCGTCGGCCCTGGCGCCTAGCTACGAGCAGTACTTC	CASSYSSALAPSYEQYF
TRBV7-6	-	TRBJ1-5	-	TGTGCCAGCAGCTTAGGATTTCCTAATCAGCCCCAGCATTTT	CASSLGFPNQPQHF
TRBV18	-	TRBJ2-7	few	TGTGCCAGCTCCCCGAGGGCAGGGGAACCCTACGAGCAGTACTTC	CASSPRAGEPYEQYF
TRBV28	-	TRBJ2-2	few	TGTGCCAGCAGTGGCCCGGGGGGCCGGACCGGGGAGCTGTTTTTT	CASSGPGGRTGELFF
TRBV5-1	TRBD2	TRBJ2-7	many	TGCGCCAGCAGCCGCGCGGGGCTAGCGGGGAGCTCCTACGAGCAGTACTTC	CASSRAGLAGSSYEQYF
TRBV28	TRBD2	TRBJ2-7	many	TGTGCCAGCAGTTTCCTGCGGACTAGCGGGAGAGGTCGCGAGCAGTACTTC	CASSFLRTSGRGREQYF
TRBV6-1	-	TRBJ1-1	few	TGTGCCAGCAGCCCTTCCGGGTGGAAAGCTTTCTTT	CASSPSGWKAFF
TRBV19	-	TRBJ1-5	-	TGTGCCAGTAGTATAGAGACTACTAATCAGCCCCAGCATTTT	CASSIETTNQPQHF
TRBV7-3	TRBD1	TRBJ1-2	many	TGTGCCAGCAGCCCTGGACAGGGGGCGGTGGGTGGCTACACCTTC	CASSPGQGAVGGYTF
TRBV18	-	TRBJ2-7	many	TGTGCCAGCTCACCATCGGAAGGGGAGCAGTACTTC	CASSPSEGEQYF
TRBV19	TRBD1	TRBJ1-1	-	TGTGCCAGTAGTGAGGGGGCAGGGGGCTCTGAAGCTTTCTTT	CASSEGAGGSEAFF
TRBV30	-	TRBJ2-2	many	TGTGCCTGGGAGACAGGTCAGGTCACCGGGGAGCTGTTTTTT	CAWETGQVTGELFF
TRBV14	-	TRBJ2-5	many	TGTGCCAGCAGCCAAGGACGGAATCAAGAGACCCAGTACTTC	CASSQGRNQETQYF
TRBV29-1	-	TRBJ1-1	-	TGCAGCGTTGAAGGACGGCTAACCGTTGAAGCTTTCTTT	CSVEGRLTVEAFF
TRBV11-2	-	TRBJ2-5	many	TGTGCCAGCAGCCCCGCCCCTGGACAAACTAGGAGGGAGACCCAGTACTTC	CASSPAPGQTRRETQYF
TRBV27	-	TRBJ1-5	many	TGTGCCAGCAGTTTATATTCCCCGGGGTCGGGACGCAATAGCAATCAGCCCCAGCATTTT	CASSLYSPGSGRNSNQPQHF
TRBV7-8	TRBD2	TRBJ2-7	many	TGTGCCAGCAGCTTAGCTCGTAGCGGGGGATCCTACGAGCAGTACTTC	CASSLARSGGSYEQYF
TRBV18	-	TRBJ1-2	many	TGTGCCAGCTCCTGGACAGAGATTAACTATGGCTACACCTTC	CASSWTEINYGYTF
TRBV7-3	-	TRBJ1-5	many	TGTGCCAGCAGCCACGCCCGAAATTTATATAGCAATCAGCCCCAGCATTTT	CASSHARNLYSNQPQHF
TRBV11-2	-	TRBJ1-1	-	TGTGCCAGCAGCTTTTTTTCTGGGGACACTGAAGCTTTCTTT	CASSFFSGDTEAFF
TRBV12-5	-	TRBJ1-1	many	TGTGCTAGTGGTTTAGGTTCTGAAGCTTTCTTT	CASGLGSEAFF
TRBV6-5	TRBD2	TRBJ2-7	-	TGTGCCAGCAGTTACTCGGAGGGACTAGCGGAAAGCTCCTACGAGCAGTACTTC	CASSYSEGLAESSYEQYF
TRBV20-1	-	TRBJ2-3	-	TGCAGCGGTCTAGCGCTGGACACAGATACGCAGTATTTT	CSGLALDTDTQYF
TRBV5-1	-	TRBJ2-3	-	TGCGCCAGCAGCGCCCGAGTAGACACAGATACGCAGTATTTT	CASSARVDTDTQYF
TRBV7-3	-	TRBJ2-1	many	TGTGCCAGCAGCTTAGTCCTAGCGACAAACAATGAGCAATTCTTC	CASSLVLATNNEQFF
TRBV28	TRBD2	TRBJ2-7	many	TGTGCCAGCAGCCTCCCCCCCGGGACTAGCGGGAGTCCCTACGAGCAGTACTTC	CASSLPPGTSGSPYEQYF
TRBV20-1	-	TRBJ1-5	few	TGCAGTGCTAGGGGGTTCGGGAAGGAAAGTCAGCCCCAGCATTTT	CSARGFGKESQPQHF
TRBV20-1	-	TRBJ2-1	-	TGCAGTGCTAGAGACTACAGGGTAAGGCAGGATGAGCAGTTCTTC	CSARDYRVRQDEQFF
TRBV6-5	TRBD2	TRBJ2-3	many	TGTGCCAGCCGTTCTAGCGGGAAAGATACGCAGTATTTT	CASRSSGKDTQYF
TRBV7-2	-	TRBJ2-4	many	TGTGCCAGCAGCTTATGGGGGGAAAACATTCAGTACTTC	CASSLWGENIQYF
TRBV5-1	-	TRBJ2-7	many	TGTGCCAGCAGCCTCCCGGACAGCTACGAGCAGTACTTC	CASSLPDSYEQYF
TRBV11-2	TRBD1	TRBJ1-6	many	TGTGCCAGCAGCCAGAGGACAGGGGGAGTACCCCTCCACTTT	CASSQRTGGVPLHF
TRBV28	TRBD1	TRBJ2-3	many	TGTGCCAGCAGTTACGGGACAGGGGACACAGATACGCAGTATTTT	CASSYGTGDTDTQYF
TRBV20-1	-	TRBJ1-5	-	TGCAGTGCTTCCCTCCGTCAACCGTGGGGTTTTCAGCCCCAGCATTTT	CSASLRQPWGFQPQHF
TRBV27	-	TRBJ2-3	many	TGTGCCAGCAGTCCGGGCCTTATCTGGGATACGCAGTATTTT	CASSPGLIWDTQYF